This T cell receptor (beta chain) was recorded in a study of T cells in localized non-small cell lung cancer. This table comes from immunoSEQ multiplex PCR, and its TCRdb copy is limited to in-frame clones, with some not included. The table includes approximately 30,000 clones, about 81% detected once. Study-wide results and caveats: It was uninvolved adjacent lung that showed the highest T cell clonality, exceeding tumor. A median of around 58 clones ranked among the top 100 in tumor appeared in adjacent lung.

About this clone: Its antigen is currently unknown.

V dropped 4 bases and J dropped 7; count of bases not matched to a gene: 14. CDR3 size: 16 residues. In germline, CDR1 is SGHDN, CDR2 FVKESK. The sequencing here drew on peripheral blood, taken before any cancer treatment. This rearrangement joins TRBV14 to TRBJ2-7, with 9 bases matching TRBD1. The receptor's source is a male donor at least 60 years old with stage II squamous cell lung carcinoma. This chain's CDR3 is CASSLRTGQGVQEQYF. CDR3 nucleotides: TGTGCCAGCAGCCTAAGGACGGGACAGGGCGTCCAAGAGCAGTACTTC.